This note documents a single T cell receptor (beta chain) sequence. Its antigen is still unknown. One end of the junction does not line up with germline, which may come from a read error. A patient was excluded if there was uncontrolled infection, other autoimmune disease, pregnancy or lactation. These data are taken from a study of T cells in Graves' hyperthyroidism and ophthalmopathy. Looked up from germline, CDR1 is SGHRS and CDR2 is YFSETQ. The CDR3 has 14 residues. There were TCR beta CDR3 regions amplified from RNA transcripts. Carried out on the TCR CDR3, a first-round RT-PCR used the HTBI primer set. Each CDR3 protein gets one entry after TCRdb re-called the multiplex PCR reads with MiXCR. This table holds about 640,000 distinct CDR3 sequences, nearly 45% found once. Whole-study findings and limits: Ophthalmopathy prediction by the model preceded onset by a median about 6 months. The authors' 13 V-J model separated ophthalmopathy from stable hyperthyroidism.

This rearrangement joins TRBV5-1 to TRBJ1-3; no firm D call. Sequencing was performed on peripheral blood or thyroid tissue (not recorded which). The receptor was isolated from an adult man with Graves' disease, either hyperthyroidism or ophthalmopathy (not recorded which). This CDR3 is CASTLGGNGNTIYF. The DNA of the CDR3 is TGTGCCAGCACCTTGGGAGGGAATGGAAACACCATATATTTT.